These T cell receptor beta chains were read from a single sample in a study of blood T cell repertoires in COVID-19. Produced via immunoSEQ multiplex PCR; TCRdb's table is partial and in-frame only. In the table there are 200,000 or so clones, around 84% of which are singletons. Sequenced: peripheral blood. These receptors all stem from a woman aged 55-69 years who had recovered from COVID-19. The CDR3 runs from the conserved cysteine through the conserved F or W. The D gene is left open where the match is weak. Clone size is given for some rows only: seen once, a few or many times, or a class if the clone is expanded.

j_gene,d_gene,v_gene,abundance,CDR3aa,CDR3nt
TRBJ2-7,TRBD1,TRBV5-4,NA,CASSSRDRSSYEQYF,TGTGCCAGCAGCTCCCGGGACAGGAGCTCCTACGAGCAGTACTTC
TRBJ1-2,TRBD1,TRBV9,NA,CASSDATGGGDGYTF,TGTGCCAGCAGCGACGCGACAGGGGGCGGTGATGGCTACACCTTC
TRBJ2-5,TRBD1,TRBV19,NA,CASRSTDRGGETQYF,TGTGCCAGTAGGTCTACGGACAGGGGAGGGGAGACCCAGTACTTC
TRBJ2-5,NA,TRBV7-9,NA,CASSSSYRDTQETQYF,TGTGCCAGCAGCTCGTCTTACAGGGATACCCAAGAGACCCAGTACTTC
TRBJ1-5,NA,TRBV18,NA,CASSPRQGNQPQHF,TGTGCCAGCTCACCGCGACAGGGCAATCAGCCCCAGCATTTT
TRBJ1-2,NA,TRBV19,once,CASSPDSLDYGYTF,TGTGCCAGTAGTCCGGACAGCTTGGACTATGGCTACACCTTC
TRBJ2-2,TRBD2,TRBV5-4,NA,CASSFPSGGLNTGELFF,TGTGCCAGCAGCTTTCCTAGCGGGGGCCTAAACACCGGGGAGCTGTTTTTT
TRBJ2-3,TRBD1,TRBV9,few,CAGGQGPTDTQYF,TGTGCCGGGGGACAGGGCCCCACAGATACGCAGTATTTT
TRBJ2-7,NA,TRBV2,NA,CASSGGGSYEQYF,TGTGCCAGCAGTGGTGGCGGGTCCTACGAGCAGTACTTC
TRBJ1-2,NA,TRBV7-8,NA,CASSFQAVANYGYTF,TGTGCCAGCAGCTTTCAGGCAGTAGCTAACTATGGCTACACCTTC
TRBJ2-1,TRBD2,TRBV7-8,NA,CASSPTGLADYRSYNEQFF,TGTGCCAGCAGCCCCACCGGACTAGCGGATTACCGCTCCTACAATGAGCAGTTCTTC
TRBJ2-7,NA,TRBV7-9,once,CASSLEAKYEQYF,TGTGCCAGCAGCTTAGAAGCAAAATACGAGCAGTACTTC
TRBJ1-4,NA,TRBV7-2,NA,CASSLVATARIGEKLFF,TGTGCCAGCAGCTTAGTGGCGACAGCAAGGATTGGTGAAAAACTGTTTTTT
TRBJ2-3,NA,TRBV4-2,NA,CASSQEGSTDTQYF,TGTGCCAGCAGCCAAGAGGGCAGCACAGATACGCAGTATTTT
TRBJ1-5,TRBD1,TRBV20-1,NA,CSASVGGQGNSLRPQHF,TGCAGTGCTAGTGTTGGGGGACAGGGGAATTCCTTGAGGCCCCAGCATTTT
TRBJ1-5,TRBD1,TRBV6-2/TRBV6-3,NA,CASSYLRDRIQPQHF,TGTGCCAGCAGTTACCTGAGGGACAGGATTCAGCCCCAGCATTTT
TRBJ1-6,NA,TRBV5-8,NA,CASSFPLRESYNSPLHF,TGTGCCAGCAGCTTCCCCCTTCGGGAATCCTATAATTCACCCCTCCACTTT
TRBJ1-1,TRBD1,TRBV7-3,NA,CASSLTRGLGTEAFF,TGTGCCAGCAGCTTAACGAGGGGGCTAGGCACTGAAGCTTTCTTT
TRBJ1-5,NA,TRBV3-1/TRBV3-2,many,CASSRLNQPQHF,TGTGCCAGCAGCCGTTTAAATCAGCCCCAGCATTTT
TRBJ2-1,NA,TRBV2,NA,CASSDLGLPNEQFF,TGTGCCAGCAGTGATTTAGGACTACCGAATGAGCAGTTCTTC
TRBJ1-1,TRBD1,TRBV7-2,NA,CASSRTRDRGRGPEAFF,TGTGCCAGCAGCCGGACCAGGGACAGGGGGCGCGGGCCTGAAGCTTTCTTT
TRBJ1-2,TRBD1,TRBV29-1,once,CSVGDRGYGYTF,TGCAGCGTTGGCGACAGGGGGTACGGCTACACCTTC